This T cell receptor (beta chain) came from a study of blood T cell repertoires in COVID-19. As for the study in general: PBMCs, B-cell-depleted T cells, or T cells were the source of the cDNA or gDNA that made up the material.

The V segment lost 5 bases and the J segment 6 bases; nucleotides outside the gene matches: 9. The CDR3 totals 15 residues. In germline, CDR1 is MDHEN, CDR2 SYDVKM. Assay used: immunoSEQ multiplex PCR; TCRdb lists only in-frame clones, some missing. The sample holds fewer than 300,000 clones, about 83% seen once. The source is a woman between 45 and 60 years old who had recovered from COVID-19. The sequencing input was peripheral blood. V gene TRBV28 combines with J gene TRBJ1-1, with 10 nucleotides matching TRBD1. This chain's CDR3 is CASSTRQGAGAEAFF. In DNA, the CDR3 is TGTGCCAGCAGTACCAGACAGGGGGCGGGTGCTGAAGCTTTCTTT.